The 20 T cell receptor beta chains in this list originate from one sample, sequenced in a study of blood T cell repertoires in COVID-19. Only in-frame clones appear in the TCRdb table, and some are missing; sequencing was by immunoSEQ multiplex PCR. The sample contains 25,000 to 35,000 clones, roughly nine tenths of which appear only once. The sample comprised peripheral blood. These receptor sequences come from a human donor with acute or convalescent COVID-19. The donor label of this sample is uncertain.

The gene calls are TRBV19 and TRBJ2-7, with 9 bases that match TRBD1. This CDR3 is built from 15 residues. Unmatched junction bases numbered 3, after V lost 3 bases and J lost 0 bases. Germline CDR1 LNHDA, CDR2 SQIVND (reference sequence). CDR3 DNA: TGTGCCAGTAGTATCGTGACAGGGGGCTCCTACGAGCAGTACTTC. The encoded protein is CASSIVTGGSYEQYF.

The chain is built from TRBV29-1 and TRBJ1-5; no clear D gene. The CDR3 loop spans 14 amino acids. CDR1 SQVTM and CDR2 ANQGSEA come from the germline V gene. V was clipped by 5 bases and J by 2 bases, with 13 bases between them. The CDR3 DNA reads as TGCAGCGTTTTGACCGGGTCGGGCAATCAGCCCCAGCATTTT. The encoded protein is CSVLTGSGNQPQHF.

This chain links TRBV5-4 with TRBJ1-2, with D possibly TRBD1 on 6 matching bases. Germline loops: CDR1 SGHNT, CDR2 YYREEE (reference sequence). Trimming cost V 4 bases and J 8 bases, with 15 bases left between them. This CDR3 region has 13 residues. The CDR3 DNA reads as TGTGCCAGCAGCCTCACAGGGTTACAAGGCTACACCTTC. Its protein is CASSLTGLQGYTF.

The CDR3 reads CAIRRGSWYGAFF. The CDR3 coding sequence is TGTGCCATCCGGCGGGGATCCTGGTATGGAGCTTTCTTT. The chain recombines TRBV30 with TRBJ1-1, with no clear D. The germline V gene encodes CDR1 GTSNPN and CDR2 SVGIG (reference sequence). The CDR3 runs 13 residues. V lost 8 bases to trimming and J lost 10 bases, with 23 bases between them.

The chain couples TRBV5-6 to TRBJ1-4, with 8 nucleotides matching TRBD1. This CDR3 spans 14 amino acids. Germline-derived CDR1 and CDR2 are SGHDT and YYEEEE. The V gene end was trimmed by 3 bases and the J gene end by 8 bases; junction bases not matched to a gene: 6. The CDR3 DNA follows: TGTGCCAGCAGCTCGACAGGGGAAGTGGAAAAACTGTTTTTT. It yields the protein CASSSTGEVEKLFF.

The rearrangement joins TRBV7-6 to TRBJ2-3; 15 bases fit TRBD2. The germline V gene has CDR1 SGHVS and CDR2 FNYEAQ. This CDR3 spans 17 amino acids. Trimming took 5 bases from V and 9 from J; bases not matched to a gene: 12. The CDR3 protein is CASSPGLAGGPQGTQYF. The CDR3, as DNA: TGTGCCAGCAGCCCGGGACTAGCGGGGGGTCCCCAGGGGACGCAGTATTTT. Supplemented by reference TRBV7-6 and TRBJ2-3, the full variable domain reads GAGVSQSPRYKVTKRGQDVALRCDPISGHVSLYWYRQALGQGPEFLTYFNYEAQQDKSGLPNDRFSAERPEGSISTLTIQRTEQRDSAMYRCASSPGLAGGPQGTQYFGPGTRLTVL.

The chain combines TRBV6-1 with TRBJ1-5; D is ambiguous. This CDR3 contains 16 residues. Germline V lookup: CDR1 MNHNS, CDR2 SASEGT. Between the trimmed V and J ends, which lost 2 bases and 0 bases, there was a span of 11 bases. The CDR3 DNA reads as TGTGCCAGCAGTGAATGGAACAGATATAGCAATCAGCCCCAGCATTTT. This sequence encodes CASSEWNRYSNQPQHF.

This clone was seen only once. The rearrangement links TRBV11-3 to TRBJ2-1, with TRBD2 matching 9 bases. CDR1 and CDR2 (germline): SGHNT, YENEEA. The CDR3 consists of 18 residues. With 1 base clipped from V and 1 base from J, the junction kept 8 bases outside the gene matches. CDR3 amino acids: CASSLGLSGSQSYNEQFF. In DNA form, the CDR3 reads TGTGCCAGCAGCTTAGGGCTTAGCGGGAGTCAGTCCTACAATGAGCAGTTCTTC.

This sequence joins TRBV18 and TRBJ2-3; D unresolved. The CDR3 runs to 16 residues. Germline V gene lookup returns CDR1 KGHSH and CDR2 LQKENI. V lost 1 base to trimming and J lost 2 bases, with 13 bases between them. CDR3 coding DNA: TGTGCCAGCTCACCACAGGCGGTAATTAACACAGATACGCAGTATTTT. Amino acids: CASSPQAVINTDTQYF.

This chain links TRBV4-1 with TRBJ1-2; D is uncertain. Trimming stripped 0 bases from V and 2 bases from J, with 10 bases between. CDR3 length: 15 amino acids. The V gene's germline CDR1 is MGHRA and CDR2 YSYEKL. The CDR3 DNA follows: TGCGCCAGCAGCCAAGATCCCACGGAGAACTATGGCTACACCTTC. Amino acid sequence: CASSQDPTENYGYTF.

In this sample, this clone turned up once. CDR3 bases: TGTGCCAGCAGCCAAGGTCCGTTCGGGCAGCCCCAGCATTTT. Its translation is CASSQGPFGQPQHF. The chain has TRBV3-1 (or the pseudogene TRBV3-2) and TRBJ1-5; D gene unclear. Germline V lookup: CDR1 LGHDT, CDR2 YNNKEL (reference sequence). Trimming removed 1 base from V and 7 bases from J, with 11 bases in between. This CDR3 comprises 14 residues.

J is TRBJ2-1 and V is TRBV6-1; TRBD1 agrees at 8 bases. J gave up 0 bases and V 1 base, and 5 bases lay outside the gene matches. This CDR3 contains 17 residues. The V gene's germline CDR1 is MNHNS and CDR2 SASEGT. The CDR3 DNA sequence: TGTGCCAGCAGTGAAGGGACAGGGATCTCCTCCTACAATGAGCAGTTCTTC. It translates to CASSEGTGISSYNEQFF.

CDR3 sequence reads: CASRIEGNQPQHF. The CDR3, as DNA: TGTGCCAGCCGGATTGAGGGCAATCAGCCCCAGCATTTT. The chain employs TRBV2 and TRBJ1-5, with D unresolved. Trimming shortened V by 8 bases and J by 2 bases, and 10 bases separated the two germline ends. CDR1 is SNHLY and CDR2 is FYNNEI in the germline V gene. CDR3 length: 13 residues.

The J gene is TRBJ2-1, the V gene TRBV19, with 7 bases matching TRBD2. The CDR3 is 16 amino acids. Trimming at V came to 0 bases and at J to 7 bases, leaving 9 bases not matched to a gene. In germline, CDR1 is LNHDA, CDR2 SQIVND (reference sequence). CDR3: CASSIEREPSGNEQFF. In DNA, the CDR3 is TGTGCCAGTAGTATAGAGCGGGAGCCGTCGGGGAATGAGCAGTTCTTC.

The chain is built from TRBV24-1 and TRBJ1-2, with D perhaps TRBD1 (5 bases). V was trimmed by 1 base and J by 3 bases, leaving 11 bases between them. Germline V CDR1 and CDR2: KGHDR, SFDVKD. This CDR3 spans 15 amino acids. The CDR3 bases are TGTGCCACCAGTGATTTTAGGGGCCGGCACTATGGCTACACCTTC. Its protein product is CATSDFRGRHYGYTF.

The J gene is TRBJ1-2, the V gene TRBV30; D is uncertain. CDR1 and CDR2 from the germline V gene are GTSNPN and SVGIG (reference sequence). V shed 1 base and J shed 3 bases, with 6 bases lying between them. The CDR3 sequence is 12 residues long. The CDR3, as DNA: TGTGCCTGGAGTGAGGACTACTATGGCTACACCTTC. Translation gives CAWSEDYYGYTF.

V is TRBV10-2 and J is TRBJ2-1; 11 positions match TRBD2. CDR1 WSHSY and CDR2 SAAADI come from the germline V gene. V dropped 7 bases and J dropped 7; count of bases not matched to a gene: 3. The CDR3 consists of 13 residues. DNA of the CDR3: TGCGCCAGCACCCTAGCGGGAGGTAATGAGCAGTTCTTC. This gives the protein CASTLAGGNEQFF.

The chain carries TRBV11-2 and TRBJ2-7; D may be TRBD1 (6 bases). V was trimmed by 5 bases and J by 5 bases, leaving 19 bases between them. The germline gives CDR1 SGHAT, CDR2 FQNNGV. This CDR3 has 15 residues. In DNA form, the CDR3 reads TGTGCCAGCAGCCGAGTACAGGGTAGGAGGCACGAGCAGTACTTC. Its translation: CASSRVQGRRHEQYF.

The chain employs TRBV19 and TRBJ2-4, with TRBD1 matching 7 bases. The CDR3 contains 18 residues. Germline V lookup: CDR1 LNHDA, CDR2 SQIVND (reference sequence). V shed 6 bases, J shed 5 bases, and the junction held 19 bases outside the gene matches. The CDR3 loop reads CASSITGVGATRENIQYF. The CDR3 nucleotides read TGTGCCAGTAGCATAACAGGGGTCGGGGCCACGAGGGAAAACATTCAGTACTTC.

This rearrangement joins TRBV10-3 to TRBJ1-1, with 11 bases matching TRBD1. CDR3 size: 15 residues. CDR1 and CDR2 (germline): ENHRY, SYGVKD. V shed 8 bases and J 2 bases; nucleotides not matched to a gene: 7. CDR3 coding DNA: TGTGCCATCTCAGGACAGGGGGCCCTTAACACTGAAGCTTTCTTT. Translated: CAISGQGALNTEAFF.